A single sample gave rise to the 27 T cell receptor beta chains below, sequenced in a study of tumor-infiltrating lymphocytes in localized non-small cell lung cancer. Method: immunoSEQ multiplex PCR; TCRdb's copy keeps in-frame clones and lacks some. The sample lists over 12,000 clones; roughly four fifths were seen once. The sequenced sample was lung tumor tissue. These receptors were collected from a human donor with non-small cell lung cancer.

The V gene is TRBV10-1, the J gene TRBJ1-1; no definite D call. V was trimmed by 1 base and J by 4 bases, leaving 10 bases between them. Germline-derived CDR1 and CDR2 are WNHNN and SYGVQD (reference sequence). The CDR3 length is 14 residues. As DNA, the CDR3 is TGCGCCAGCAGTGAGTTCCAGGCGGGCACTGAAGCTTTCTTT. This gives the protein CASSEFQAGTEAFF.

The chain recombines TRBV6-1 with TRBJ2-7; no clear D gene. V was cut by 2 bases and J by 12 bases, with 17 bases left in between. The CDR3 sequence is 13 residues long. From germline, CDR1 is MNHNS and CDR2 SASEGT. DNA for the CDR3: TGTGCCAGCAGTGAAAGTAGTATAGGGTTCGTGTACTTC. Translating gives CASSESSIGFVYF.

CDR3 loop: CASSPGTEETQYF. CDR3 DNA: TGCGCCAGCAGCCCCGGGACGGAAGAGACCCAGTACTTC. The chain uses TRBV4-1 and TRBJ2-5; TRBD1 or TRBD2 may be the D gene (5 bases each). Germline V gene sequence: CDR1 MGHRA, CDR2 YSYEKL. Trimming shortened V by 4 bases and J by 3 bases, and 9 bases separated the two germline ends. The CDR3 has 13 amino acids.

The CDR3 bases are TGTGCCGCAGACCCCGGGACGGATGGCTACACCTTC. It translates to CAADPGTDGYTF. The rearrangement uses TRBV28 and TRBJ1-2, with D possibly TRBD1 on 5 matching bases. CDR3 length: 12 residues. Trimming removed 11 bases at V and 6 bases at J, with 16 bases between. Germline loops: CDR1 MDHEN, CDR2 SYDVKM.

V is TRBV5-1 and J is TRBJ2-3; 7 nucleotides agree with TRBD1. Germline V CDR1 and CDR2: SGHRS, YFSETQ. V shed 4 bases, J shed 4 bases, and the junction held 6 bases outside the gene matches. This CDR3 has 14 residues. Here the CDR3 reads CASSRQGSPDTQYF. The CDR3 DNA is TGCGCCAGCAGCCGACAGGGTTCTCCAGATACGCAGTATTTT.

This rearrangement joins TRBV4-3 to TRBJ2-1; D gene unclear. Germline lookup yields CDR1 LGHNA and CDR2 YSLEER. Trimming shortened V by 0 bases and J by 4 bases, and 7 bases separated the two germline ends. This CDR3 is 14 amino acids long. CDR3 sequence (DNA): TGCGCCAGCAGCCAAGATCCCAGTTACAATGAGCAGTTCTTC. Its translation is CASSQDPSYNEQFF.

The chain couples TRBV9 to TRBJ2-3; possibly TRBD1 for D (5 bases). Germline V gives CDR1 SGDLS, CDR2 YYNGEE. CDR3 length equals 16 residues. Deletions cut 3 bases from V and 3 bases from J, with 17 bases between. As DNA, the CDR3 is TGTGCCAGCAGCGGCCTCGGGCAGGGTAGGACAGATACGCAGTATTTT. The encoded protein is CASSGLGQGRTDTQYF.

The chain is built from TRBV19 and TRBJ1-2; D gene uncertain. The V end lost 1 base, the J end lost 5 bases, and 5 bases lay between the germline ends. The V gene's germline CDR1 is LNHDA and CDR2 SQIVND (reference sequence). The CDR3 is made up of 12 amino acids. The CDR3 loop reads CASSIVVYGYTF. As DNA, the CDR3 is TGTGCCAGTAGTATAGTGGTGTATGGCTACACCTTC.

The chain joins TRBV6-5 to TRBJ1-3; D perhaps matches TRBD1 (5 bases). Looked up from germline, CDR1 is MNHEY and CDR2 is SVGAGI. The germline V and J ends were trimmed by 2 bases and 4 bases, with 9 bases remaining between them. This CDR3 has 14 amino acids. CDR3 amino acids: CASSYQGAGNTIYF. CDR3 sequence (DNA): TGTGCCAGCAGTTACCAGGGAGCAGGAAACACCATATATTTT.

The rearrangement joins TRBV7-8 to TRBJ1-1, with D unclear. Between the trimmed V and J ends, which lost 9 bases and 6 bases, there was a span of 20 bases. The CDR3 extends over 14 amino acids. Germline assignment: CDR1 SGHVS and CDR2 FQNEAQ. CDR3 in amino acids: CASTIGAGSAEAFF. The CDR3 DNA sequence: TGTGCCAGTACAATCGGAGCGGGTAGCGCTGAAGCTTTCTTT.

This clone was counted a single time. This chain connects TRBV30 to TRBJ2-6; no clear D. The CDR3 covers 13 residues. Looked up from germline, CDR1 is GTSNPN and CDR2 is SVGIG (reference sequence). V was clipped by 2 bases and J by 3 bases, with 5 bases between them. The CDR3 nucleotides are TGTGCCTGGAGTCCCCTTGGGGCCAACGTCCTGACTTTC. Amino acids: CAWSPLGANVLTF.

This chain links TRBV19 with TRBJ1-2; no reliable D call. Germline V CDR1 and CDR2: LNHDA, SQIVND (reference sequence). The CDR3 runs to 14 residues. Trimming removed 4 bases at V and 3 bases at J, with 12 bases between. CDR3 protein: CASSTGSAYYGYTF. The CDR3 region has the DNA TGTGCCAGTAGTACCGGGAGCGCTTACTATGGCTACACCTTC. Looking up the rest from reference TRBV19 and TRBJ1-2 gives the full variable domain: DGGITQSPKYLFRKEGQNVTLSCEQNLNHDAMYWYRQDPGQGLRLIYYSQIVNDFQKGDIAEGYSVSREKKESFPLTVTSAQKNPTAFYLCASSTGSAYYGYTFGSGTRLTVV.

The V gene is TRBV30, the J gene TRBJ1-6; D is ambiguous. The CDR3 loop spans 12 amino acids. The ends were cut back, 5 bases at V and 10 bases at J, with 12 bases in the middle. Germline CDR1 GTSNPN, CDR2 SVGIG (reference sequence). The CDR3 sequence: CAWSRVQSPLHF. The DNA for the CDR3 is TGTGCCTGGTCCCGGGTACAGTCACCCCTCCACTTT.

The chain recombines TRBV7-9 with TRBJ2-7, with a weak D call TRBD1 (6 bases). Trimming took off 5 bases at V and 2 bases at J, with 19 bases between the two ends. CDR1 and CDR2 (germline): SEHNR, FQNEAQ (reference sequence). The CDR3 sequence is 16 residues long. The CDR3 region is CASSPAGELGAYEQYF. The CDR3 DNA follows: TGTGCCAGCAGCCCCGCAGGGGAGCTAGGGGCCTACGAGCAGTACTTC.

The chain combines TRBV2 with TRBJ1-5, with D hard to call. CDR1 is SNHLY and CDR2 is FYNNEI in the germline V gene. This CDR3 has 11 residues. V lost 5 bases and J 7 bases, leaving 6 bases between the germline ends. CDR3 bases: TGTGCCAGCAGTTTGAGGCAGCCCCAGCATTTT. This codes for CASSLRQPQHF.

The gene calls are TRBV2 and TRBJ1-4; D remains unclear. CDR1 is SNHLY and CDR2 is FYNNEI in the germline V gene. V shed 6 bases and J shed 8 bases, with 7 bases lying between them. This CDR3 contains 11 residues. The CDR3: CASSLREKLFF. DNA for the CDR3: TGTGCCAGCAGCTTAAGGGAAAAACTGTTTTTT.

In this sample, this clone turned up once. Written as DNA, the CDR3 is TGTGCCAGCAGCTTATATGGGACTAGCGGGTATAATGAGCAGTTCTTC. The encoded protein is CASSLYGTSGYNEQFF. The rearrangement links TRBV11-2 to TRBJ2-1; 12 bases are shared with TRBD2. Germline lookup yields CDR1 SGHAT and CDR2 FQNNGV. This CDR3 spans 16 amino acids. V dropped 2 bases and J dropped 7; count of bases not matched to a gene: 6.

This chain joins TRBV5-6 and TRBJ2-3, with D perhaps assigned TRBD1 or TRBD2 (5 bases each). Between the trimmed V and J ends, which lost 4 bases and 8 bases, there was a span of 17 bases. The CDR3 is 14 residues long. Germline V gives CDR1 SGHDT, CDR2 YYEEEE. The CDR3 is CASSAGKGKATQYF. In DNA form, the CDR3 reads TGTGCCAGCAGCGCGGGTAAGGGGAAGGCTACGCAGTATTTT.

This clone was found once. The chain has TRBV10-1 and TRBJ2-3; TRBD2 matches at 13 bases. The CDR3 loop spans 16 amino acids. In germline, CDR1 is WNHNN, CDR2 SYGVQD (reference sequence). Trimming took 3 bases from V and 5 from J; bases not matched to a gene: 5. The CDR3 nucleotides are TGCGCCAGCAGTGATCCCGGGACTAGCGGGAAAGATACGCAGTATTTT. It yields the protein CASSDPGTSGKDTQYF.

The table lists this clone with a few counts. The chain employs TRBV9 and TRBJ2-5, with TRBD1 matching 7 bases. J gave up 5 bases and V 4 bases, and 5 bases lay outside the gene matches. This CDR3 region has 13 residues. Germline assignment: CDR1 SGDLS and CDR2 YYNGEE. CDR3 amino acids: CASSSDRSETQYF. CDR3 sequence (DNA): TGTGCCAGCAGCTCGGACAGGTCGGAGACCCAGTACTTC.

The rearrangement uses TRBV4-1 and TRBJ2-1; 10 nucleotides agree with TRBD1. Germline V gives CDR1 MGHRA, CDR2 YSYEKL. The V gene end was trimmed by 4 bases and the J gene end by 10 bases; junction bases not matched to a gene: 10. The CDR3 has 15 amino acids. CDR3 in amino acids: CASSRDRGQSREQFF. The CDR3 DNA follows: TGCGCCAGCAGCCGAGACAGGGGGCAAAGCAGGGAGCAGTTCTTC.

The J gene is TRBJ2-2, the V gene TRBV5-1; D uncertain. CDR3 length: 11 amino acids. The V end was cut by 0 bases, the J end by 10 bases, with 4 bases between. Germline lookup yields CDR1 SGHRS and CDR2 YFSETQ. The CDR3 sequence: CASSLGTELFF. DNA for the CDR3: TGCGCCAGCAGCTTGGGTACGGAGCTGTTTTTT. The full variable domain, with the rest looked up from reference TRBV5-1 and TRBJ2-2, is KAGVTQTPRYLIKTRGQQVTLSCSPISGHRSVSWYQQTPGQGLQFLFEYFSETQRNKGNFPGRFSGRQFSNSRSEMNVSTLELGDSALYLCASSLGTELFFGEGSRLTVL.

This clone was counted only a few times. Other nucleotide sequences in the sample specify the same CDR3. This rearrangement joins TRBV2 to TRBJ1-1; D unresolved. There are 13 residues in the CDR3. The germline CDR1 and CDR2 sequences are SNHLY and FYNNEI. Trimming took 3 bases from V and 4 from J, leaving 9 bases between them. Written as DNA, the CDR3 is TGTGCCAGCAGTGAGGTTGAGGGCACTGAAGCTTTCTTT. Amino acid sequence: CASSEVEGTEAFF.

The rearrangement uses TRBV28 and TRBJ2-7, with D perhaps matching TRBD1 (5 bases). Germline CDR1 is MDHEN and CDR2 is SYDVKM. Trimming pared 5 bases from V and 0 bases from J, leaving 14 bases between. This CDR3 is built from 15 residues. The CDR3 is CASSPFDSSSYEQYF. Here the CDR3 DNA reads TGTGCCAGCAGTCCCTTTGACAGCAGCTCCTACGAGCAGTACTTC.

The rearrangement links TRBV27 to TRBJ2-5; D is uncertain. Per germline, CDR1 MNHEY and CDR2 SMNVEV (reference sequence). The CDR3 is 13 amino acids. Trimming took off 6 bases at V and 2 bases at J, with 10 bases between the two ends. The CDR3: CASSPAEQETQYF. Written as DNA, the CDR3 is TGTGCCAGCAGCCCAGCCGAGCAAGAGACCCAGTACTTC.

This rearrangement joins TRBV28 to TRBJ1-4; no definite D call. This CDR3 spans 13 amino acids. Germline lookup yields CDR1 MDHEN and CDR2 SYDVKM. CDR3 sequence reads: CAGGRGRNEKLFF. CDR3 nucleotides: TGTGCAGGAGGCCGGGGTCGGAATGAAAAACTGTTTTTT.

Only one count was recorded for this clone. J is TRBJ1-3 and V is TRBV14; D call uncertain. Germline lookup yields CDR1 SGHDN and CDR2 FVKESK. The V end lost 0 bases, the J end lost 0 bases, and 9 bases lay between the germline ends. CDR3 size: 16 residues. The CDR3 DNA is TGTGCCAGCAGCCAAGATAGTCAGCTCTCTGGAAACACCATATATTTT. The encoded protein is CASSQDSQLSGNTIYF. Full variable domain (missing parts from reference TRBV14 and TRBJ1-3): EAGVTQFPSHSVIEKGQTVTLRCDPISGHDNLYWYRRVMGKEIKFLLHFVKESKQDESGMPNNRFLAERTGGTYSTLKVQPAELEDSGVYFCASSQDSQLSGNTIYFGEGSWLTVV.